What follows is one TCR beta chain and its context. This sample is drawn from a study of blood T cell repertoires in COVID-19. Study as a whole: Samples representing acute and convalescent COVID-19 were sourced from the United States, Italy and Spain.

CDR1 and CDR2 (germline): SGHRS, YFSETQ. This CDR3 has 16 residues. V shed 0 bases and J 10 bases; nucleotides not matched to a gene: 11. Authors' processing steps: It was from reference gene primer amplification that nucleated cell counts were estimated. The assay was immunoSEQ multiplex PCR, and TCRdb's table has in-frame clones only and misses some. V, J and clone size reflect that table, while D and trimming were determined from the DNA. Of approximately 240,000 clones listed, roughly 80% were seen once; the top ten hold 4% to 4.5%. The sequence was collected from a woman in her 40s with active or convalescent COVID-19. The sequenced material came from peripheral blood. The chain recombines TRBV5-1 with TRBJ2-1; TRBD2 agrees at 9 bases. The CDR3 region has the DNA TGCGCCAGCAGCTTGGTGGTAGCGGGGGTCTTAAGGGAGCAGTTCTTC. Amino acid sequence: CASSLVVAGVLREQFF.